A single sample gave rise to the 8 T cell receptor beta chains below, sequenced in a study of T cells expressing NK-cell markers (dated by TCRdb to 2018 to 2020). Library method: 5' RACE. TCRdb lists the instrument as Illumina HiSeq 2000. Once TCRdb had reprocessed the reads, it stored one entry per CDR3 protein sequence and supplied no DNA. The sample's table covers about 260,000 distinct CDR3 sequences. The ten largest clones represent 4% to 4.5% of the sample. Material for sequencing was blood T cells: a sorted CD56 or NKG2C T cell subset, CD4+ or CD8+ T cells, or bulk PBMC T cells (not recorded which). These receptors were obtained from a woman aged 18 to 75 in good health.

The CDR3 region is CSARKVSGNTIYF. The V call is TRBV20-1, the J call TRBJ1-3. This CDR3 has 13 amino acids. Germline V gene sequence: CDR1 DFQATT, CDR2 SNEGSKA (reference sequence).

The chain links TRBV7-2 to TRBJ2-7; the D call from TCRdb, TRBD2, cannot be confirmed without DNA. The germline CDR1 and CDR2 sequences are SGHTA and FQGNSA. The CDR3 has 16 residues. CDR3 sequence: CASSLGGTSAPYEQYF.

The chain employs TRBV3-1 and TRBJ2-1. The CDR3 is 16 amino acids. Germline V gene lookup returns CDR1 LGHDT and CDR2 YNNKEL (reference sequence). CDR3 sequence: CASSLAGKISYNEQFF.

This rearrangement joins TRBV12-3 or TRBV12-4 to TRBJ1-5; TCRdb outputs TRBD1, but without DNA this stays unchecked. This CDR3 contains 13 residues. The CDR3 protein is CASSRQENQPQHF.

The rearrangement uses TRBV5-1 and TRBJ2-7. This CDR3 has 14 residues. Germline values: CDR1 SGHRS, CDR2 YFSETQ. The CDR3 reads CASSFSGGAYEQYF.

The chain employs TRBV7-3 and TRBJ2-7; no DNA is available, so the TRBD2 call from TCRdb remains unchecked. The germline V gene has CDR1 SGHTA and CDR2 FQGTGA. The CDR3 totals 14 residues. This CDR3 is CASSPTSGPYEQYF.

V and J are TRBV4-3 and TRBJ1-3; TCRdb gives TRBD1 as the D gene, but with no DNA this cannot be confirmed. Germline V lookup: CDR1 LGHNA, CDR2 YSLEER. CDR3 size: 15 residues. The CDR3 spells CASSQEGVSGNTIYF.

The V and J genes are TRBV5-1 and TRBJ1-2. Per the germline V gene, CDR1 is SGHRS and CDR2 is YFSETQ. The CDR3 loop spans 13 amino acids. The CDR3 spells CASSGGVNYGYTF.